The next 18 T cell receptor beta chains were all read from a single sample in a study of cytomegalovirus exposure and HLA in healthy donors (dated by TCRdb to the late 2010s). Libraries were prepared through the immunoSEQ multiplex PCR assay. TCRdb retrieved this table from immuneACCESS and kept in-frame rearrangements only. Not all clones are present; in checked studies, unresolved V genes account for under half, and no reason is known for the remainder. Recorded for this sample are about 140,000 clones; approximately 90% of them occurred a single time. Under 0.8% of the sample comes from the top ten. The sample comprised PBMCs. Source of these receptors: a young man in good health and CMV-seronegative.

The chain joins TRBV6-1 to TRBJ2-3, with 12 nucleotides matching TRBD2. The germline gives CDR1 MNHNS, CDR2 SASEGT. The CDR3 sequence is 15 residues long. The V gene end was trimmed by 7 bases and the J gene end by 4 bases; junction bases not matched to a gene: 6. This chain's CDR3 is CASKPGLAGADTQYF. CDR3 in DNA: TGTGCCAGCAAGCCGGGACTAGCGGGCGCAGATACGCAGTATTTT.

J is TRBJ2-3 and V is TRBV25-1; TRBD2 matches 11 bases. This CDR3 spans 17 amino acids. Germline V gene lookup returns CDR1 MGHDK and CDR2 SYGVNS. V lost 4 bases and J lost 2; bases outside the gene matches: 8. CDR3 in amino acids: CASSAGLAGGSTDTQYF. The CDR3 DNA follows: TGTGCCAGCAGTGCCGGTCTAGCGGGGGGTTCCACAGATACGCAGTATTTT.

The chain couples TRBV6-1 to TRBJ1-3, with a weak D call TRBD1 (5 bases). The CDR3 is 14 amino acids. V was trimmed by 2 bases and J by 7 bases, leaving 12 bases between them. CDR1 and CDR2 from the germline V gene are MNHNS and SASEGT. CDR3 nucleotide sequence: TGTGCCAGCAGTGAACGAGGACATGGGAACACCATATATTTT. The encoded protein is CASSERGHGNTIYF.

As DNA, the CDR3 is TGTGCCAGCAGCTTAGTCGTTGCGGGATACATCAATGAGCAGTTCTTC. It codes for CASSLVVAGYINEQFF. This chain joins TRBV7-8 and TRBJ2-1, with a weak D call TRBD2 (6 bases). The V gene's germline CDR1 is SGHVS and CDR2 FQNEAQ. This CDR3 region has 16 residues. V shed 1 base and J shed 6 bases, with 16 bases lying between them.

The chain couples TRBV10-1 to TRBJ2-3; 10 nucleotides line up with TRBD2. J lost 0 bases, V lost 8 bases, and 8 bases had no gene match. This CDR3 contains 16 residues. Germline assignment: CDR1 WNHNN and CDR2 SYGVQD (reference sequence). In DNA, the CDR3 is TGCGCCAGCGCGGGGGAACTAGCGGGGAGCACAGATACGCAGTATTTT. This gives the protein CASAGELAGSTDTQYF.

V usage is TRBV11-2 and J usage is TRBJ1-2, with 8 bases identical to TRBD1. Germline lookup yields CDR1 SGHAT and CDR2 FQNNGV. The CDR3 runs to 13 residues. Germline trimming cut 5 bases from V and 6 bases from J; bases unmatched to any gene: 5. CDR3 nucleotide sequence: TGTGCCAGCAGCCGACAGGGGTACGATGGCTACACCTTC. As protein: CASSRQGYDGYTF.

The J gene is TRBJ1-5, the V gene TRBV27; no definite D call. Trimming took off 6 bases at V and 0 bases at J, with 15 bases between the two ends. This CDR3 comprises 16 residues. Germline lookup yields CDR1 MNHEY and CDR2 SMNVEV (reference sequence). CDR3 nucleotide sequence: TGTGCCAGCAGACTCCGCTGGGGAGATAGCAATCAGCCCCAGCATTTT. Its protein is CASRLRWGDSNQPQHF.

This clone showed up just once. CDR3 DNA: TGTGCCAGCAGCCAGGGACTGGGAGAGACCCAGTACTTC. Amino acid sequence: CASSQGLGETQYF. The chain uses TRBV14 and TRBJ2-5; tentatively, D is TRBD2 (6 bases). The V gene lost 3 bases and the J gene lost 4 bases, with 9 bases spanning the gap. Germline V gives CDR1 SGHDN, CDR2 FVKESK. The CDR3 is 13 amino acids.

The chain recombines TRBV7-2 with TRBJ1-5; D is possibly TRBD1 (6 bases). V was clipped by 5 bases and J by 0 bases, with 11 bases between them. Germline loops: CDR1 SGHTA, CDR2 FQGNSA. This CDR3 region has 15 residues. In nucleotides, the CDR3 is TGTGCCAGCAGCCAGGACAGCTATAGCAATCAGCCCCAGCATTTT. It yields the protein CASSQDSYSNQPQHF.

The CDR3: CASSQVLASGGETQYF. The CDR3 nucleotides read TGTGCCAGCAGCCAAGTGTTGGCTAGCGGGGGGGAGACCCAGTACTTC. J is TRBJ2-5 and V is TRBV14; 11 bases agree with TRBD2. The CDR3 has 16 amino acids. Germline-derived CDR1 and CDR2 are SGHDN and FVKESK. V trimming: 1 base; J trimming: 5 bases; junction bases outside the gene matches: 6.

The V call is TRBV7-3, the J call TRBJ2-1; TRBD1 matches 7 bases. Losses at the gene ends were 4 bases for V and 8 bases for J; bases not matched to a gene: 5. The germline gives CDR1 SGHTA, CDR2 FQGTGA. The CDR3 totals 13 residues. The CDR3 nucleotides are TGTGCCAGCAGCTCAGGGGGTTCCGATGAGCAGTTCTTC. Its translation: CASSSGGSDEQFF. Supplemented by reference TRBV7-3 and TRBJ2-1, the full variable domain reads GAGVSQTPSNKVTEKGKYVELRCDPISGHTALYWYRQSLGQGPEFLIYFQGTGAADDSGLPNDRFFAVRPEGSVSTLKIQRTERGDSAVYLCASSSGGSDEQFFGPGTRLTVL.

The CDR3 here is CASSGLALNTGELFF. The CDR3 DNA reads TGTGCCAGCTCGGGACTAGCGCTTAACACCGGGGAGCTGTTTTTT. This chain joins TRBV2 and TRBJ2-2; 10 nucleotides align to TRBD2. Trimming removed 8 bases from V and 2 bases from J; junction bases left unmatched: 5. The CDR3 spans 15 residues. Germline CDR1 and CDR2: SNHLY and FYNNEI.

The genes are TRBV18 and TRBJ2-1; 14 bases are shared with TRBD2. The CDR3 runs 16 residues. The V segment lost 3 bases and the J segment 7 bases; nucleotides outside the gene matches: 5. Germline V gene data show CDR1 as KGHSH and CDR2 as LQKENI. The CDR3 is CASSPTSGGAGNEQFF. Written as DNA, the CDR3 is TGTGCCAGCTCACCGACTAGCGGGGGGGCCGGGAATGAGCAGTTCTTC.

The chain recombines TRBV7-9 with TRBJ2-2; 12 bases map to TRBD2. The CDR3 sequence is 17 residues long. V dropped 0 bases and J dropped 6; count of bases not matched to a gene: 5. CDR1 is SEHNR and CDR2 is FQNEAQ in the germline V gene (reference sequence). CDR3 protein: CASSLAMGLAGAGELFF. CDR3 bases: TGTGCCAGCAGCTTAGCAATGGGACTAGCGGGTGCCGGGGAGCTGTTTTTT.

The chain joins TRBV10-3 to TRBJ2-3; 8 bases agree with TRBD1. V shed 10 bases, J shed 0 bases, and the junction held 9 bases outside the gene matches. This CDR3 has 15 amino acids. Looked up from germline, CDR1 is ENHRY and CDR2 is SYGVKD. The CDR3 nucleotides read TGTGCCACCCAACCGACAGGGGATAGCACAGATACGCAGTATTTT. Its translation: CATQPTGDSTDTQYF.

The CDR3, as DNA: TGTGCCAGTAGTATCTCACAGGGTAATCAGCCCCAGCATTTT. This gives the protein CASSISQGNQPQHF. The genes are TRBV19 and TRBJ1-5, with D tentatively TRBD1 (6 bases). Deletions cut 3 bases from V and 4 bases from J, with 10 bases between. The CDR3 extends over 14 amino acids. From germline, CDR1 is LNHDA and CDR2 SQIVND (reference sequence).

The chain combines TRBV7-9 with TRBJ1-5, with D possibly matching TRBD1 (6 bases). Germline lookup yields CDR1 SEHNR and CDR2 FQNEAQ (reference sequence). The CDR3 covers 16 residues. V was cut by 4 bases and J by 4 bases, with 17 bases left in between. The CDR3 DNA follows: TGTGCCAGCAGCTCCGGGACAAGTGTTCCAAATCAGCCCCAGCATTTT. It codes for CASSSGTSVPNQPQHF.

CDR3 nucleotide sequence: TGTGCCAGTATTAGGGGTGAGAACACTGAAGCTTTCTTT. Its protein product is CASIRGENTEAFF. The chain is built from TRBV19 and TRBJ1-1, with D possibly matching TRBD1 (5 bases). The V end was cut by 7 bases, the J end by 1 base, with 10 bases between. This CDR3 contains 13 residues. Germline CDR1 LNHDA, CDR2 SQIVND (reference sequence).